This T cell receptor beta chain was sequenced in a study of blood T cell repertoires in COVID-19. Using immunoSEQ multiplex PCR, the repertoire was profiled, and TCRdb retains in-frame clones only, with some absent. The sample yields some 55,000 clones, roughly four fifths seen once. This TCR came from a woman aged 55-70 years with acute or convalescent COVID-19. Sequencing input: peripheral blood.

The CDR3 sequence: CAISSSKTGLVTEAFF. The DNA of the CDR3 is TGTGCCATCAGTTCAAGCAAAACAGGGCTGGTCACTGAAGCTTTCTTT. This chain connects TRBV10-3 to TRBJ1-1; D might be TRBD1 (6 bases). Germline V gene sequence: CDR1 ENHRY, CDR2 SYGVKD. The CDR3 has 16 amino acids. V lost 5 bases and J 4 bases, leaving 20 bases between the germline ends.